This entry lists 25 T cell receptor beta chains sequenced from one sample in a study of blood T cells in healthy people across ages. The authors ran a second PCR of about 7 to 12 cycles using a sample-barcoded 5' primer and a J-beta primer mix. TCRdb used MiXCR to reprocess the 5' RACE reads, holding one entry per CDR3 protein. Altogether under 800,000 distinct CDR3 sequences are present, about 21% being singletons, with the ten largest covering around 3.4%. The sequenced material came from blood. Receptor source: a man aged 70-80 years in good health.

The chain uses TRBV7-6 and TRBJ1-1; 8 bases line up with TRBD1. The V gene's germline CDR1 is SGHVS and CDR2 FNYEAQ. V lost 0 bases, J lost 0 bases, and 6 bases stayed unmatched. The CDR3 has 17 residues. The CDR3 DNA follows: TGTGCCAGCAGCTTAGCAGCCGGGACAGGTATGAACACTGAAGCTTTCTTT. It is translated as CASSLAAGTGMNTEAFF.

This clonotype was counted between two and nine times. V and J are TRBV2 and TRBJ1-1; D remains ambiguous. Germline CDR1 and CDR2: SNHLY and FYNNEI. The ends were cut back, 7 bases at V and 1 base at J, with 7 bases in the middle. The length of the CDR3 is 12 residues. The CDR3 reads CASKLGNTEAFF. The CDR3 DNA reads TGTGCCAGCAAACTCGGGAACACTGAAGCTTTCTTT.

V gene TRBV29-1 combines with J gene TRBJ2-3; D possibly corresponds to TRBD2 (6 bases). The germline V gene encodes CDR1 SQVTM and CDR2 ANQGSEA. Trimming removed 6 bases at V and 2 bases at J, with 18 bases between. The CDR3 has 15 amino acids. The CDR3 spells CSVLRTGGNTDTQYF. CDR3 bases: TGCAGCGTCCTCAGGACTGGCGGGAACACAGATACGCAGTATTTT.

This clonotype was observed many times. V gene TRBV5-1 combines with J gene TRBJ2-7; 10 bases are a match to TRBD1. The CDR3 totals 14 residues. The V gene's germline CDR1 is SGHRS and CDR2 YFSETQ. With V trimmed by 4 bases and J by 6 bases, 7 bases remained unmatched. CDR3: CASSATGTGAEQYF. The CDR3 coding sequence is TGCGCCAGCAGCGCAACCGGGACAGGGGCCGAGCAGTACTTC.

The chain carries TRBV29-1 and TRBJ1-4, with TRBD1 identical over 9 bases. The CDR3 extends over 17 amino acids. V trimming: 3 bases; J trimming: 2 bases; junction bases outside the gene matches: 10. Germline V CDR1 and CDR2: SQVTM, ANQGSEA. The CDR3 DNA sequence: TGCAGCGTTGAGGGGACAGGGATAGGAACTACTAATGAAAAACTGTTTTTT. This translates into CSVEGTGIGTTNEKLFF.

This clonotype has at least ten counts. The V gene is TRBV28, the J gene TRBJ1-4; D is ambiguous. The CDR3 covers 12 residues. V dropped 7 bases and J dropped 14 bases, with 17 bases sitting between them. Germline CDR1 and CDR2: MDHEN and SYDVKM. CDR3 sequence (DNA): TGTGCCAGCACCTCGCAGGAAATGGGTCTGTTTTTT. Protein: CASTSQEMGLFF.

The chain is built from TRBV27 and TRBJ2-7; D gene uncertain. There are 16 residues in the CDR3. The V gene lost 5 bases and the J gene lost 4 bases, with 21 bases spanning the gap. Germline loops: CDR1 MNHEY, CDR2 SMNVEV (reference sequence). CDR3 sequence (DNA): TGTGCCAGCAGTAACACTAACAACAACAACCGGTACGAGCAGTACTTC. This codes for CASSNTNNNNRYEQYF.

The chain combines TRBV29-1 with TRBJ2-7; 8 positions match TRBD1. V gave up 6 bases and J gave up 2 bases; unmatched junction bases: 3. The CDR3 length is 12 residues. In germline, CDR1 is SQVTM, CDR2 ANQGSEA. This chain's CDR3 is CSVQGGTYEQYF. Written as DNA, the CDR3 is TGCAGCGTACAGGGGGGCACCTACGAGCAGTACTTC.

This clonotype was detected a few times. J is TRBJ1-2 and V is TRBV4-2, with D maybe TRBD1 (5 bases). This CDR3 contains 18 residues. Trimming left V 0 bases short and J 4 bases short, with 21 bases between. Germline-derived CDR1 and CDR2 are LGHNA and YNFKEQ. The CDR3: CASSQDIGSEGRGYGYTF. The CDR3, as DNA: TGTGCCAGCAGCCAAGATATCGGTTCGGAGGGAAGGGGCTATGGCTACACCTTC.

This chain uses TRBV5-1 with TRBJ2-5; 12 positions agree with TRBD1. The closer fit of TRBJ2-7 to the DNA end suggests the J call may be wrong. Germline V gene data show CDR1 as SGHRS and CDR2 as YFSETQ. This CDR3 is 15 amino acids long. The CDR3 here is CASSPGTGGMNEQYF. As DNA, the CDR3 is TGCGCCAGCAGCCCAGGGACAGGGGGCATGAACGAGCAGTACTTC.

The V gene is TRBV20-1, the J gene TRBJ2-7; 15 bases align to TRBD2. Trimming at V came to 3 bases and at J to 4 bases, leaving 7 bases not matched to a gene. The CDR3 has 16 amino acids. The germline V gene encodes CDR1 DFQATT and CDR2 SNEGSKA (reference sequence). CDR3 residues: CSASPGTSGRRYEQYF. The CDR3 DNA is TGCAGTGCTAGCCCCGGGACTAGCGGGAGGCGGTACGAGCAGTACTTC.

This clonotype was observed a few times. The chain links TRBV7-2 to TRBJ2-1; 8 nucleotides agree with TRBD2. The J call could be wrong; TRBJ2-5 is a better fit for the DNA end. CDR1 is SGHTA and CDR2 is FQGNSA in the germline V gene. The CDR3 consists of 16 residues. The CDR3 reads CASSYDFGGRRETQYF. CDR3 sequence (DNA): TGTGCCAGCAGCTACGATTTTGGCGGGAGGAGGGAGACCCAGTACTTC.

V gene TRBV7-2 combines with J gene TRBJ2-5; 8 nucleotides line up with TRBD2. J gave up 0 bases and V 5 bases, and 5 bases lay outside the gene matches. The germline CDR1 and CDR2 sequences are SGHTA and FQGNSA. The CDR3 runs 15 residues. Here the CDR3 reads CASSVSGRYQETQYF. CDR3 nucleotides: TGTGCCAGCAGCGTCAGCGGGAGATACCAAGAGACCCAGTACTTC.

A few counts support this clonotype. This chain links TRBV5-6 with TRBJ1-4, with 7 bases fitting TRBD1. The CDR3 runs 13 residues. V lost 5 bases, J lost 8 bases, and 6 bases stayed unmatched. Germline loops: CDR1 SGHDT, CDR2 YYEEEE. The CDR3 loop reads CASSRQGSEKLFF. Here the CDR3 DNA reads TGTGCCAGCAGTCGACAGGGAAGCGAAAAACTGTTTTTT.

This clonotype was seen repeatedly, ten times or more. The chain recombines TRBV5-1 with TRBJ2-7; 8 bases fit TRBD1. Germline V gene lookup returns CDR1 SGHRS and CDR2 YFSETQ. With V trimmed by 4 bases and J by 0 bases, 6 bases remained unmatched. This CDR3 is 15 amino acids long. The CDR3: CASSLRTGSSYEQYF. The CDR3 bases are TGCGCCAGCAGCCTGAGGACAGGGAGCTCCTACGAGCAGTACTTC.

This clonotype was observed a handful of times. The chain carries TRBV2 and TRBJ2-1; D is perhaps TRBD1 (6 bases). CDR3 size: 16 residues. Trimming removed 8 bases from V and 3 bases from J, with 20 bases in between. Germline V gives CDR1 SNHLY, CDR2 FYNNEI. The CDR3 DNA follows: TGTGCCAGCGGTCGAGGGGGTGAGATAGGCTACAATGAGCAGTTCTTC. This gives the protein CASGRGGEIGYNEQFF.

The rearrangement links TRBV21-1 to TRBJ2-2; the table assigns TRBD2, which was not confirmed against the DNA. TRBV21-1 is noted as a pseudogene. The CDR3 consists of 16 residues. The CDR3 region is CASSKALAGNTGELFF. DNA for the CDR3: TGTGCCAGCAGCAAAGCTCTAGCGGGGAACACCGGGGAGCTGTTTTTT.

This clonotype was seen more than once but under ten times. This rearrangement joins TRBV6-5 to TRBJ2-7; 11 positions match TRBD2. V trimming: 6 bases; J trimming: 2 bases; junction bases outside the gene matches: 6. The germline V gene encodes CDR1 MNHEY and CDR2 SVGAGI. This CDR3 contains 15 residues. CDR3 in DNA: TGTGCCAGCAGGCAGACTAGCGGGGCCACCTACGAGCAGTACTTC. Protein: CASRQTSGATYEQYF.

The CDR3 DNA reads as TGTGCCAGCAGTTTAAGTACTCCCACCTACAATGAGCAGTTCTTC. Protein: CASSLSTPTYNEQFF. The chain has TRBV27 and TRBJ2-1, with no clear D. V shed 2 bases and J shed 2 bases, with 10 bases lying between them. The CDR3 covers 15 residues. Germline CDR1 and CDR2: MNHEY and SMNVEV (reference sequence).

The chain recombines TRBV20-1 with TRBJ2-3, with 11 positions matching TRBD2. The CDR3 contains 16 residues. After removal of 6 bases from V and 3 bases from J, the junction contained 11 bases not matched to a gene. Germline V gives CDR1 DFQATT, CDR2 SNEGSKA (reference sequence). CDR3 nucleotide sequence: TGCAGTGCCAATACGCCGGGACTAGCGGTAACAGATACGCAGTATTTT. This codes for CSANTPGLAVTDTQYF.

This clonotype was seen repeatedly, ten times or more. The J gene is TRBJ2-6, the V gene TRBV4-1; 9 nucleotides agree with TRBD1. The CDR3 loop spans 17 amino acids. CDR1 and CDR2 from the germline V gene are MGHRA and YSYEKL. Losses at the gene ends were 3 bases for V and 3 bases for J; bases not matched to a gene: 6. CDR3 residues: CASSQLDRGIGANVLTF. The CDR3, as DNA: TGCGCCAGCAGCCAGTTAGACAGGGGGATTGGGGCCAACGTCCTGACTTTC.

J is TRBJ2-7 and V is TRBV2; D remains ambiguous. V shed 8 bases and J shed 1 base, with 24 bases lying between them. CDR3 length: 17 amino acids. The germline gives CDR1 SNHLY, CDR2 FYNNEI. The DNA for the CDR3 is TGTGCCAGCCGTGGAGTCGATCCAGGCCCCTTATCCTACGAGCAGTACTTC. Amino acid sequence: CASRGVDPGPLSYEQYF.

The chain links TRBV9 to TRBJ2-3, with 8 nucleotides matching TRBD1. J lost 4 bases, V lost 0 bases, and 4 bases had no gene match. CDR1 is SGDLS, CDR2 YYNGEE, per germline. This CDR3 region has 15 residues. DNA for the CDR3: TGTGCCAGCAGCGTAGCGCAGGGGGCGGCAGATACGCAGTATTTT. Translating gives CASSVAQGAADTQYF.

The chain couples TRBV6-2 or TRBV6-3 to TRBJ2-2; D possibly matches TRBD1 or TRBD2 (5 bases each). The germline V gene has CDR1 MNHEY and CDR2 SVGEGT. The CDR3 sequence is 14 residues long. V lost 8 bases to trimming and J lost 4 bases, with 14 bases between them. CDR3: CASFWGMGTGELFF. CDR3 coding DNA: TGTGCCAGCTTTTGGGGGATGGGCACCGGGGAGCTGTTTTTT.

V and J are TRBV6-2 or TRBV6-3 and TRBJ2-1; D not certain. The tail of the sequence fits TRBJ2-5 better, so the J call may be wrong. The CDR3 sequence is 12 residues long. Per the germline V gene, CDR1 is MNHEY and CDR2 is SVGEGT. The CDR3 loop is CASSIQQETQYF. DNA for the CDR3: TGTGCCAGCAGTATCCAACAAGAGACCCAGTACTTC.